The clone carrying this TCR beta chain has ten or more counts. Its matching antigen is unknown. The CDR3 sequence is 18 residues long. The V gene's germline CDR1 is DFQATT and CDR2 SNEGSKA (reference sequence). With 7 bases clipped from V and 2 bases from J, the junction kept 15 bases outside the gene matches. This sample is part of a study of T cells in Graves' hyperthyroidism and ophthalmopathy. The study, taken as a whole, reports: Ophthalmopathy was separated from stable hyperthyroidism by a 13 V-J model.

It was RNA transcripts that yielded the amplified TCR beta CDR3 regions. RT-PCR in the first round (using the HTBI primer set) targeted the TCR CDR3. TCRdb re-derived calls from the multiplex PCR reads in MiXCR, one entry per CDR3 protein. The table records 450,000 to 600,000 distinct CDR3 sequences, less than 15% of them present only once. The TCR sequence derives from a woman in her thirties or forties with Graves' hyperthyroidism. The chain links TRBV20-1 to TRBJ2-5, with 14 bases that match TRBD2. What was sequenced was blood. For the CDR3, the DNA is TGCAGTGTCCCCGACGGGACTAGCGGGAGATCCGGGCAAGAGACCCAGTACTTC. Its translation: CSVPDGTSGRSGQETQYF.